This TCR beta chain was sequenced in a study of blood T cell repertoires in COVID-19. The method was immunoSEQ multiplex PCR; TCRdb's version includes in-frame clones alone and lacks a portion of them. The data contain about 400,000 clones, around 90% of them singletons. Sequencing was carried out using PBMCs or T cells enriched from blood (not recorded which). The TCR comes from a woman in her 40s with acute COVID-19.

CDR3 amino acids: CASSVTGARGTEAFF. CDR3 DNA sequence: TGTGCCAGCAGCGTAACAGGGGCTCGGGGCACTGAAGCTTTCTTT. The rearrangement uses TRBV9 and TRBJ1-1, with TRBD1 identical over 7 bases. Germline CDR1 and CDR2: SGDLS and YYNGEE. The CDR3 loop spans 15 amino acids. V was pared by 1 base and J by 4 bases, with 7 bases of the junction left unmatched.